The present TCR beta chain was sequenced within a study of molecular identifiers for immune sequencing clone quantification. One entry per CDR3 protein, called by TCRdb with MiXCR from the PCR reads. The sample has about 640,000 distinct CDR3 sequences; 20% are singletons. This clonotype appeared many times. The CDR3 length is 15 residues. V lost 3 bases, J lost 6 bases, and 18 bases lay in between. Germline CDR1 and CDR2: SEHNR and FQNEAQ (reference sequence). The TCR comes from a human donor in good health. Some libraries in this study had Jurkat cell RNA spiked in. The gene calls are TRBV7-9 and TRBJ2-7; weak D call: TRBD1 (6 bases). Specimen: naive CD8+ T cells from blood, with Jurkat cell RNA spiked in. Specified subset: FACS-sorted CD8+CD4-CCR7+CD45RA+ naive T cells. This chain's CDR3 is CASSFSGTPMGEQYF. The DNA of the CDR3 is TGTGCCAGCAGCTTCTCCGGGACACCCATGGGCGAGCAGTACTTC.